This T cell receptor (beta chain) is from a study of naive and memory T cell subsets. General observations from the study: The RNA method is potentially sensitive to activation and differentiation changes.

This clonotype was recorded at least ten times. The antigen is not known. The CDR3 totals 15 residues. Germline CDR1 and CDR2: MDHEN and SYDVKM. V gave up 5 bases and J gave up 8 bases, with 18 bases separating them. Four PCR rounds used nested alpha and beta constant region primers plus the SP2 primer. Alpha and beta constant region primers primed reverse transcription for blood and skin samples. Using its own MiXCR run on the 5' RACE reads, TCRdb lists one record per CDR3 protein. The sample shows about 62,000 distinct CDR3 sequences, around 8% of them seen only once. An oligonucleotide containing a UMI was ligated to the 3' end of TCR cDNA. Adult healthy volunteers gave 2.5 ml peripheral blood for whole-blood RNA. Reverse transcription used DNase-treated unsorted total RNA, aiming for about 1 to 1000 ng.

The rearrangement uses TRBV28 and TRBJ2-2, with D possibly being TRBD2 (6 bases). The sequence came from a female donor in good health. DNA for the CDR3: TGTGCCAGCAGTCCCCAATTGGCGGGAAGGGGGGAGCTGTTTTTT. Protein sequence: CASSPQLAGRGELFF.